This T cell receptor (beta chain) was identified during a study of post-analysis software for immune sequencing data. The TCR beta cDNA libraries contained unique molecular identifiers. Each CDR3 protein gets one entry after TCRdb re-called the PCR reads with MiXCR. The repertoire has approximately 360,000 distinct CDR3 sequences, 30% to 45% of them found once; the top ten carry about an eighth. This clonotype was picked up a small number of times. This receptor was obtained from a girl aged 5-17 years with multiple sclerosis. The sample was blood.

The CDR3 protein is CASSQEGGTGINIQYF. CDR3 coding DNA: TGCGCCAGCAGCCAAGAGGGGGGGACCGGAATAAACATTCAGTACTTC. This chain joins TRBV4-1 and TRBJ2-4; 7 bases line up with TRBD2. V lost 0 bases and J lost 6; bases outside the gene matches: 8. CDR1 and CDR2 from the germline V gene are MGHRA and YSYEKL. The CDR3 sequence is 16 residues long.